A single sample gave rise to the 8 T cell receptor beta chains below, sequenced in a study of T cell repertoires in cytomegalovirus infection (dated by TCRdb to about 2019). These receptors' targets are unknown. This specimen's treatment or condition label, per the study, means: in vitro stimulation with specific CMV peptide epitopes to enrich CMV-specific T cells. Sequencing took place on an Illumina HiSeq 1500. In TCRdb, the public reads were trimmed at Q25 with fastp and aligned with MiXCR, with productive beta chains retained. Each entry is one CDR3 protein sequence, shown with its most common DNA and genes. The sample includes some 220,000 distinct CDR3 sequences, with roughly 34% observed a single time. The ten largest make up approximately 60% of the sample. Sequenced material: CD8+ T cells from cultured PBMCs, taken from culture after CMV antigen stimulation. The receptors stem from a human donor in good health (CMV status not recorded). Some clones in this sample may be carry-over from other donors' samples.

This chain uses TRBV7-9 with TRBJ2-3; perhaps TRBD2 as D (6 bases). Germline values: CDR1 SEHNR, CDR2 FQNEAQ (reference sequence). V lost 2 bases to trimming and J lost 0 bases, with 12 bases between them. CDR3 length: 16 residues. The CDR3 spells CASSLLTSRSTDTQYF. DNA for the CDR3: TGTGCCAGCAGCTTATTGACTAGTCGAAGCACAGATACGCAGTATTTT. The full variable domain, completed using reference TRBV7-9 and TRBJ2-3, is DTGVSQNPRHKITKRGQNVTFRCDPISEHNRLYWYRQTLGQGPEFLTYFQNEAQLEKSRLLSDRFSAERPKGSFSTLEIQRTEQGDSAMYLCASSLLTSRSTDTQYFGPGTRLTVL.

The gene calls are TRBV5-6 and TRBJ2-4, with 9 bases that match TRBD2. Losses at the gene ends were 2 bases for V and 4 bases for J; bases not matched to a gene: 7. Germline V CDR1 and CDR2: SGHDT, YYEEEE. The CDR3 covers 16 residues. The CDR3, as DNA: TGTGCCAGCAGCTTTCAGGCTAGCGGGATAAAAAACATTCAGTACTTC. It translates to CASSFQASGIKNIQYF.

This clonotype has only a few counts. Here the CDR3 DNA reads TGTGCCAGCTCACCACCTGACAGGGCGGGGACCCAGTACTTC. Amino acids: CASSPPDRAGTQYF. This chain joins TRBV18 and TRBJ2-5; 7 bases line up with TRBD1. Germline lookup yields CDR1 KGHSH and CDR2 LQKENI. The CDR3 is 14 residues long. V dropped 0 bases and J dropped 7; count of bases not matched to a gene: 5.

This chain joins TRBV6-6 and TRBJ2-1; 10 nucleotides agree with TRBD2. The CDR3 runs to 15 residues. After removal of 2 bases from V and 15 bases from J, the junction contained 13 bases not matched to a gene. Germline V gene sequence: CDR1 MNHNY, CDR2 SVGAGI (reference sequence). As DNA, the CDR3 is TGTGCCAGCAGTTACCCGGACAGTACTAGCGGGGAGTTGTTCTTC. It encodes CASSYPDSTSGELFF.

The gene calls are TRBV20-1 and TRBJ1-1; perhaps TRBD1 as D (6 bases). V lost 5 bases to trimming and J lost 2 bases, with 9 bases between them. CDR1 is DFQATT and CDR2 is SNEGSKA in the germline V gene (reference sequence). The CDR3 consists of 12 residues. CDR3 in amino acids: CSAHRDNTEAFF. The CDR3 DNA is TGCAGTGCTCACAGGGACAACACTGAAGCTTTCTTT.

The chain joins TRBV4-1 to TRBJ1-1; tentative D call: TRBD1 (6 bases). The length of the CDR3 is 16 residues. Germline V gene lookup returns CDR1 MGHRA and CDR2 YSYEKL. V was pared by 3 bases and J by 0 bases, with 14 bases between. CDR3 sequence (DNA): TGCGCCAGCAGCCAGGCGCGGGGGGGCATGAACACTGAAGCTTTCTTT. As protein: CASSQARGGMNTEAFF.

The rearrangement uses TRBV7-9 and TRBJ2-7, with a tentative D call TRBD1 (8 bases). CDR1 is SEHNR, CDR2 FQNEAQ, per germline (reference sequence). The length of the CDR3 is 17 residues. V lost 0 bases to trimming and J lost 2 bases, with 17 bases between them. The CDR3 protein is CASSLARGTGGAYEQYF. CDR3 nucleotide sequence: TGTGCCAGCAGCTTAGCGCGGGGGACAGGCGGCGCCTACGAGCAGTACTTC.

The chain joins TRBV7-3 to TRBJ2-3, with 10 bases aligning to TRBD2. Germline lookup yields CDR1 SGHTA and CDR2 FQGTGA. V gave up 4 bases and J gave up 2 bases; unmatched junction bases: 6. This CDR3 is 16 amino acids long. The CDR3 nucleotides are TGTGCCAGCAGCTCGACTAGCGGGCCCCCCACAGATACGCAGTATTTT. Translating gives CASSSTSGPPTDTQYF.